This T cell receptor (beta chain) emerged from a study of technical replicates of blood from several donors (dated by TCRdb to about 2017). CDR1 is given as KGHSH and CDR2 as LQKENI, both from the germline V gene. Counted from cysteine to phenylalanine, this CDR3 has 15 amino acids. Only the CDR3 portion is preserved as DNA: 45 bases, with reading frame beginning at the first base. The V end gives up 4 bases and the J end 8 bases, leaving 10 bases in the junction not matched to a gene. With regard to this clone: The antigen it recognizes is unknown. No base qualities exist here, and no much larger clone lies one base off it.

The library was generated by the immunoSEQ multiplex PCR assay. Entries here come from immuneACCESS through TCRdb and include only in-frame sequences with V and J called. Some clones fail to appear in such tables; in the studies checked, an unresolved V gene covers under half of the shortfall, and the cause of the remainder is unknown. The table for this sample lists some 68,000 clones; 80% to 95% of them were counted only once. Roughly 0.36% of the sample is in the top ten clones. The chain joins TRBV18 to TRBJ1-4; TRBD1 aligns with 7 central bases. The sequencing input was T cells isolated from PBMCs. The receptor comes from a human donor in good health. The CDR3 sequence is CASSQPQGRMEKLFF. The nucleotide sequence reads TGTGCCAGCTCACAGCCACAGGGGAGAATGGAAAAACTGTTTTTT.